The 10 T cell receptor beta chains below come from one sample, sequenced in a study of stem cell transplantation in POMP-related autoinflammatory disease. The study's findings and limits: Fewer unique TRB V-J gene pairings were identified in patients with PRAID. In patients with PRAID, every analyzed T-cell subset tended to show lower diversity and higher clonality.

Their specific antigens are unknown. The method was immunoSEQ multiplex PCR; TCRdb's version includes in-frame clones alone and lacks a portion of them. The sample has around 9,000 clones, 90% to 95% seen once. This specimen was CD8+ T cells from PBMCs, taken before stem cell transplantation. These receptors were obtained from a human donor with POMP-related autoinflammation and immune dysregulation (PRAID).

CDR3 nucleotides: TGCGCCAGCAGCCAGACAGGGGAGGCACCCTACGAGCAGTACTTC. This sequence encodes CASSQTGEAPYEQYF. The gene calls are TRBV4-1 and TRBJ2-7; 8 nucleotides match TRBD1. CDR1 is MGHRA and CDR2 is YSYEKL in the germline V gene. The CDR3 totals 15 residues. Losses at the gene ends were 3 bases for V and 2 bases for J; bases not matched to a gene: 6.

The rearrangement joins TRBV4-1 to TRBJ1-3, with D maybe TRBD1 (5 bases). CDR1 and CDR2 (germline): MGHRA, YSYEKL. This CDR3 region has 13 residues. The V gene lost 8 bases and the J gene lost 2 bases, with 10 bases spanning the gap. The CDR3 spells CASGTLPGNTIYF. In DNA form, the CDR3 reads TGCGCCAGCGGGACCCTCCCTGGAAACACCATATATTTT.

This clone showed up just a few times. The CDR3 loop is CASSSGREAFF. CDR3 coding DNA: TGTGCCAGCAGTTCGGGACGGGAAGCTTTCTTT. This sequence joins TRBV13 and TRBJ1-1; possibly TRBD1 for D (5 bases). Germline assignment: CDR1 PRHDT and CDR2 FYEKMQ (reference sequence). The CDR3 runs to 11 residues. V dropped 6 bases and J dropped 8 bases, with 10 bases sitting between them.

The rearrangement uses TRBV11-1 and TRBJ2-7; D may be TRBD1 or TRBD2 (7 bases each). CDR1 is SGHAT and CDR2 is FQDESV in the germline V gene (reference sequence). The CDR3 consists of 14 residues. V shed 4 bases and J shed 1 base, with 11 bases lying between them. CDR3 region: CASSSGGGSYEQYF. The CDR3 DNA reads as TGTGCCAGCAGCTCAGGGGGGGGATCCTACGAGCAGTACTTC.

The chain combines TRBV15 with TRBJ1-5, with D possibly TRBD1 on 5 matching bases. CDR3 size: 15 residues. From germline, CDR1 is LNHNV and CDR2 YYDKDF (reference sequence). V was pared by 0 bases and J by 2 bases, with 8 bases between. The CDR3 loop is CATSRERGGNQPQHF. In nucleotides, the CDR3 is TGTGCCACCAGCAGAGAGAGGGGTGGCAATCAGCCCCAGCATTTT.

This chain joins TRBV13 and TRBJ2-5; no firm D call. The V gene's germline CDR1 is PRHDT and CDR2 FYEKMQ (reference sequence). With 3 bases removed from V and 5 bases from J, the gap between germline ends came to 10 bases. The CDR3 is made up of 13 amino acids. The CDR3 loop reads CASSFSIWETQYF. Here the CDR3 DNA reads TGTGCCAGCAGCTTTTCAATTTGGGAGACCCAGTACTTC.

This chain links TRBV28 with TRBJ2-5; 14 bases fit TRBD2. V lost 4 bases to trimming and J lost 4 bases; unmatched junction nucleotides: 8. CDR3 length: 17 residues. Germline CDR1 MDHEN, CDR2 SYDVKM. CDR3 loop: CASSSPRLAGGPETQYF. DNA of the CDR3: TGTGCCAGCAGTTCCCCCCGACTAGCGGGAGGGCCAGAGACCCAGTACTTC.

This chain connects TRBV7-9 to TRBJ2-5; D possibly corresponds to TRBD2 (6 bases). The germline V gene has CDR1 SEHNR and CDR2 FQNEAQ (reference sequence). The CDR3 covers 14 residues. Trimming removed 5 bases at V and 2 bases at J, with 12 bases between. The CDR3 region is CASSVRRGQETQYF. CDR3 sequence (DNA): TGTGCCAGCAGCGTCCGGAGGGGTCAAGAGACCCAGTACTTC.

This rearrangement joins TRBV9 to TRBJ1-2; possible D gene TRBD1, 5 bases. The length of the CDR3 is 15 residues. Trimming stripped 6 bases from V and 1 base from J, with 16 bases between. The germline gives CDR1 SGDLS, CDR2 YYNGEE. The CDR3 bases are TGTGCCAGCACCCGATTGGGGGACCTTAACTATGGCTACACCTTC. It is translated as CASTRLGDLNYGYTF.

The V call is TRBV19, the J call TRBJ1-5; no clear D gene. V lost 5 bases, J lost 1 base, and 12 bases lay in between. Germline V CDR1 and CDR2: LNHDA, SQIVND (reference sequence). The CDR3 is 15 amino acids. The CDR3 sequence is CASSLLGGSNQPQHF. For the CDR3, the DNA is TGTGCCAGTAGTCTTTTGGGTGGGAGCAATCAGCCCCAGCATTTT.